This T cell receptor beta chain originates from a study of T-cell reconstitution after alpha-beta-depleted transplantation in children. The CDR3 contains 13 residues. V gave up 2 bases and J gave up 2 bases, with 5 bases separating them. Germline V gene lookup returns CDR1 SEHNR and CDR2 FQNEAQ (reference sequence). This clonotype has a count of ten or more. During its preparation, the TCRbeta library received unique molecular identifiers. TCRdb re-analysed the PCR reads in MiXCR, keeping a single row per CDR3 protein. Here the sample spans more than 200,000 distinct CDR3 sequences, 9.7% being singletons.

This chain connects TRBV7-9 to TRBJ2-3; unclear D gene. This material consisted of PBMCs from the stem cell graft donor, taken from the stem cell graft. The source is a human donor who donated a stem cell graft to a child with SCID. CDR3 DNA sequence: TGTGCCAGCAGCTTAACAGACACAGATACGCAGTATTTT. This sequence encodes CASSLTDTDTQYF.